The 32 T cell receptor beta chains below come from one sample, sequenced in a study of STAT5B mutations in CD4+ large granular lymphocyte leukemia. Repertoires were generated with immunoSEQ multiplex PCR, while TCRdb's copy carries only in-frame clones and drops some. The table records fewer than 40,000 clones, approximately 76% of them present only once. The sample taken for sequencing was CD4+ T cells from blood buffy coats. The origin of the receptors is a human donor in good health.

The DNA for the CDR3 is TGTGCCAGCAGCCAACTAGAGTTTGTGGGAGGCTACACCTTC. The encoded protein is CASSQLEFVGGYTF. The genes are TRBV7-8 and TRBJ1-2; D unclear. This CDR3 comprises 14 residues. V lost 5 bases and J 8 bases, leaving 18 bases between the germline ends. Germline CDR1 is SGHVS and CDR2 is FQNEAQ.

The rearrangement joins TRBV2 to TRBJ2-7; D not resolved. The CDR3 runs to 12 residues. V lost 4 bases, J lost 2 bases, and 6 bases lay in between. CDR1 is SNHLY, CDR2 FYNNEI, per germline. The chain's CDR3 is CASSALAYEQYF. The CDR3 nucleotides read TGTGCCAGCAGTGCACTTGCCTACGAGCAGTACTTC.

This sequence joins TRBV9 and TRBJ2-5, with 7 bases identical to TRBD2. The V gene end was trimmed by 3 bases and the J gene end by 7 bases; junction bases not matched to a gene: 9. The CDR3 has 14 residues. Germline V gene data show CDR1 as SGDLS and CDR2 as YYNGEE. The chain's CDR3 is CASSGGSGTGTQYF. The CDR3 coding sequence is TGTGCCAGCAGCGGGGGGAGCGGGACGGGGACCCAGTACTTC.

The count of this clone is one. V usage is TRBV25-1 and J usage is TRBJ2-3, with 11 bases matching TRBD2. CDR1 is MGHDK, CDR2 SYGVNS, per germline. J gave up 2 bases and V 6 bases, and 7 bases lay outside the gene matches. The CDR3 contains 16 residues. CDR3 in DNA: TGTGCCAGCAGAGGCTTAGCGGGGGGGCCCACAGATACGCAGTATTTT. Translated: CASRGLAGGPTDTQYF.

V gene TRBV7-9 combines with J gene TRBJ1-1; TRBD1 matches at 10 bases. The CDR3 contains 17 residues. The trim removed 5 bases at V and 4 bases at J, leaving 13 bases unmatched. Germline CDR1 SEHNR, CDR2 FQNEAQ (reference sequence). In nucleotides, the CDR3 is TGTGCCAGCAGCGGGGGGTTAAGGACAGGGGGAGTCACTGAAGCTTTCTTT. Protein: CASSGGLRTGGVTEAFF.

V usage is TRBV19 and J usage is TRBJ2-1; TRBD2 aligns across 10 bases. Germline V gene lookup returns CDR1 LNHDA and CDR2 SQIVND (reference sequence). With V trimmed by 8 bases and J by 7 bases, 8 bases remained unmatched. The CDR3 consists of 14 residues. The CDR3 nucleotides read TGTGCCAGTGCTAGGAGCGGGGGGGATAATGAGCAGTTCTTC. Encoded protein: CASARSGGDNEQFF.

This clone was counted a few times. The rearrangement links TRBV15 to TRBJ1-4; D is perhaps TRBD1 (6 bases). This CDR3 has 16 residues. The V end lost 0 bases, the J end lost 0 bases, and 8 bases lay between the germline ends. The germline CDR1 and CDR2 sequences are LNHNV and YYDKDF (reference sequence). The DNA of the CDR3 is TGTGCCACCAGCAGAGACAGGGGTACAACTAATGAAAAACTGTTTTTT. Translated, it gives CATSRDRGTTNEKLFF. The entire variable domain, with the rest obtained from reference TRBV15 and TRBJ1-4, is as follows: DAMVIQNPRYQVTQFGKPVTLSCSQTLNHNVMYWYQQKSSQAPKLLFHYYDKDFNNEADTPDNFQSRRPNTSFCFLDIRSPGLGDTAMYLCATSRDRGTTNEKLFFGSGTQLSVL.

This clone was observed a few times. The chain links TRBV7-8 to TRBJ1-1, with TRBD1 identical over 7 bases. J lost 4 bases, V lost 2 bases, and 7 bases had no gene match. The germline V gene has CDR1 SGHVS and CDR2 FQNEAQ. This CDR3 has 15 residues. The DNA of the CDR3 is TGTGCCAGCAGCTTAACCCAGGGGGATGGCACTGAAGCTTTCTTT. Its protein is CASSLTQGDGTEAFF. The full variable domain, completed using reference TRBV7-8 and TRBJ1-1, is GAGVSQSPRYKVAKRGQDVALRCDPISGHVSLFWYQQALGQGPEFLTYFQNEAQLDKSGLPSDRFFAERPEGSVSTLKIQRTQQEDSAVYLCASSLTQGDGTEAFFGQGTRLTVV.

The CDR3 DNA follows: TGTGCCAGTAGTATCGACAGGGAAGCAGGTGGCTACACCTTC. Its translation: CASSIDREAGGYTF. The chain couples TRBV19 to TRBJ1-2; TRBD1 matches 7 bases. Germline trimming cut 3 bases from V and 7 bases from J; bases unmatched to any gene: 8. The CDR3 consists of 14 residues. CDR1 LNHDA and CDR2 SQIVND come from the germline V gene (reference sequence).

CDR3 sequence (DNA): TGTGCCAGCTCCCCCCTGGATCAGGGATACACTGAAGCTTTCTTT. This translates into CASSPLDQGYTEAFF. The chain couples TRBV18 to TRBJ1-1, with a tentative D call TRBD1 (5 bases). Per the germline V gene, CDR1 is KGHSH and CDR2 is LQKENI. This CDR3 region has 15 residues. Trimming took off 6 bases at V and 3 bases at J, with 17 bases between the two ends.

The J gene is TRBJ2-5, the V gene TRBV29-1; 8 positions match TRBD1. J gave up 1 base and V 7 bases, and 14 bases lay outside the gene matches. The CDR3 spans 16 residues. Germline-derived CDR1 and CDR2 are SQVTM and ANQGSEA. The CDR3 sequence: CSAIPLPDRAQETQYF. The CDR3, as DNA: TGCAGCGCTATCCCCCTCCCGGACAGGGCCCAAGAGACCCAGTACTTC.

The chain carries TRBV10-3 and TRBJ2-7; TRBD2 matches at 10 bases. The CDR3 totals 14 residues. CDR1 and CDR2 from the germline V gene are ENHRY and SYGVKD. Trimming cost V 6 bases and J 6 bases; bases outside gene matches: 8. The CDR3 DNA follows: TGTGCCATCAGGCGGACTAGCGGTGGAGGCGAGCAGTACTTC. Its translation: CAIRRTSGGGEQYF.

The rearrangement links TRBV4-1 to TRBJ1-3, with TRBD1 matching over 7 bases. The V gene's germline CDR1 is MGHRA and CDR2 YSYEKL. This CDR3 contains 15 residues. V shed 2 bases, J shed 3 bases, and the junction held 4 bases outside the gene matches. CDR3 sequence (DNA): TGCGCCAGCAGCCAACCTGACAGGGTTGGAAACACCATATATTTT. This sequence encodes CASSQPDRVGNTIYF.

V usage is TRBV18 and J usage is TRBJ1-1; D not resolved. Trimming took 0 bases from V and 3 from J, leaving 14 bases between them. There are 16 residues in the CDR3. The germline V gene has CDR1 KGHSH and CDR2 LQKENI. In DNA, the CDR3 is TGTGCCAGCTCACCACCGAACGGGGTTTTTGACACTGAAGCTTTCTTT. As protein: CASSPPNGVFDTEAFF.

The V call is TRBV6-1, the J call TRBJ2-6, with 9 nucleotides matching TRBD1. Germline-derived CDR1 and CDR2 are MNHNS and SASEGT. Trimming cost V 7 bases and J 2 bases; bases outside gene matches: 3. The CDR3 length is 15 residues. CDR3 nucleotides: TGTGCCAGCAAGACAGGGGGTACTGGGGCCAACGTCCTGACTTTC. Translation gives CASKTGGTGANVLTF.

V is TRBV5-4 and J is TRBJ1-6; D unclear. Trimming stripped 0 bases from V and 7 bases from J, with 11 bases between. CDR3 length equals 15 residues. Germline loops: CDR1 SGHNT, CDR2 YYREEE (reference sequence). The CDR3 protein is CASSLEGSRNSPLHF. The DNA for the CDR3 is TGTGCCAGCAGCTTGGAGGGTTCTCGGAATTCACCCCTCCACTTT.

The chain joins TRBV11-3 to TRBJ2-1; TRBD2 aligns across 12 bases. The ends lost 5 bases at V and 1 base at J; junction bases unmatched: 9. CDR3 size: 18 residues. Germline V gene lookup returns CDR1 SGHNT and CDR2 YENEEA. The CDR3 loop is CASSKPTSGGPSYNEQFF. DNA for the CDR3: TGTGCCAGCAGCAAACCGACTAGCGGGGGCCCATCCTACAATGAGCAGTTCTTC. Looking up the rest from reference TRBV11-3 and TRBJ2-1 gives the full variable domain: EAGVVQSPRYKIIEKKQPVAFWCNPISGHNTLYWYLQNLGQGPELLIRYENEEAVDDSQLPKDRFSAERLKGVDSTLKIQPAELGDSAVYLCASSKPTSGGPSYNEQFFGPGTRLTVL.

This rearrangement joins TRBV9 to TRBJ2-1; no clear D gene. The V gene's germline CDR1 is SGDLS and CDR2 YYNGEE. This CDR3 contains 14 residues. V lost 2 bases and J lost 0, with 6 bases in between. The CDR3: CASSVASSYNEQFF. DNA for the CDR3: TGTGCCAGCAGCGTCGCTAGCTCCTACAATGAGCAGTTCTTC.

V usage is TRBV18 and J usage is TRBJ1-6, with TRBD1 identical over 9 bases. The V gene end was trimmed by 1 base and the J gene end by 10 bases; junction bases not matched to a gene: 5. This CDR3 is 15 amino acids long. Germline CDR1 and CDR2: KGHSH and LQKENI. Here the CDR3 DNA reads TGTGCCAGCTCACCACAGGGACAGGGTGGCTCACCCCTCCACTTT. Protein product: CASSPQGQGGSPLHF.

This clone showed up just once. The DNA for the CDR3 is TGTGCCAGCAGCTTAGAAGGTGATGCCGGGGAGCTGTTTTTT. This translates into CASSLEGDAGELFF. The J gene is TRBJ2-2, the V gene TRBV7-9; D unclear. Per germline, CDR1 SEHNR and CDR2 FQNEAQ (reference sequence). The CDR3 spans 14 residues. The V and J ends lost 1 base and 6 bases respectively, with 9 bases between them.

The CDR3 coding sequence is TGTGCCAGCAGCGTGGGGGGGACACCAGGGGGGGAGCTGTTTTTT. It translates to CASSVGGTPGGELFF. The V gene is TRBV9, the J gene TRBJ2-2; possibly TRBD2 for D (7 bases). V dropped 2 bases and J dropped 8 bases, with 16 bases sitting between them. The CDR3 loop spans 15 amino acids. Germline V gene lookup returns CDR1 SGDLS and CDR2 YYNGEE.

In nucleotides, the CDR3 is TGCGCCAGCAGCACAGGGGATTCCTACAATGAGCAGTTCTTC. It translates to CASSTGDSYNEQFF. The V and J genes are TRBV5-1 and TRBJ2-1; 7 bases map to TRBD1. The CDR3 is 14 amino acids. Germline V CDR1 and CDR2: SGHRS, YFSETQ. Trimming took 4 bases from V and 1 from J; bases not matched to a gene: 2.

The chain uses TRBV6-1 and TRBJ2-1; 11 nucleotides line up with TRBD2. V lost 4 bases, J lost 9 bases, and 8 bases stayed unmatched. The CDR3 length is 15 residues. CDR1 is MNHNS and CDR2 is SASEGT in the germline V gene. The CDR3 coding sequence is TGTGCCAGCAGTGCGGGACTAGCGGCCCACGTTGAGCAGTTCTTC. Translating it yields CASSAGLAAHVEQFF.

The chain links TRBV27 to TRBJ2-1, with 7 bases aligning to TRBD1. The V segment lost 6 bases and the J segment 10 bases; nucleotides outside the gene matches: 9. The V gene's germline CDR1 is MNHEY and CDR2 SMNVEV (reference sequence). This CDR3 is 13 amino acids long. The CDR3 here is CASRSSTGREQFF. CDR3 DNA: TGTGCCAGCAGATCGTCGACAGGGCGGGAGCAGTTCTTC.

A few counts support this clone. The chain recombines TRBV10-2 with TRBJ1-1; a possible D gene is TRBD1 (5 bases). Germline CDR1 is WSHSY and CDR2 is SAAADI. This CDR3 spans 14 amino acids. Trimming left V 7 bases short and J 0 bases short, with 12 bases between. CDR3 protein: CASTMGGVNTEAFF. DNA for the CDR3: TGCGCCAGCACAATGGGGGGTGTGAACACTGAAGCTTTCTTT.

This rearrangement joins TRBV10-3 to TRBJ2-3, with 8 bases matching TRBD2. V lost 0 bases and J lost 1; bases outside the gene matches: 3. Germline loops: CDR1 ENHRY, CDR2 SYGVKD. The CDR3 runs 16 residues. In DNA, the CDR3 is TGTGCCATCAGTGAGTCATCTAGCGGGCGCACAGATACGCAGTATTTT. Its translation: CAISESSSGRTDTQYF.

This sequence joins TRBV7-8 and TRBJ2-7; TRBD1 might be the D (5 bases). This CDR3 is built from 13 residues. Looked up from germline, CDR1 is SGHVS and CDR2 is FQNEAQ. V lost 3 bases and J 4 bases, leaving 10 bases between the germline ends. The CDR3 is CASSFDSKYEQYF. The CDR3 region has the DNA TGTGCCAGCAGCTTTGACAGCAAATACGAGCAGTACTTC.

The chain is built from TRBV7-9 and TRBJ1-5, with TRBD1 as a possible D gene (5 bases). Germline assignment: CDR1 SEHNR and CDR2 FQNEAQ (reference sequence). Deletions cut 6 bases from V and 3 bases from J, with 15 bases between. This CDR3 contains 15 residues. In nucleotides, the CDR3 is TGTGCCAGCAGTAGGGACCGCGGCGTCAATCAGCCCCAGCATTTT. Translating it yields CASSRDRGVNQPQHF.

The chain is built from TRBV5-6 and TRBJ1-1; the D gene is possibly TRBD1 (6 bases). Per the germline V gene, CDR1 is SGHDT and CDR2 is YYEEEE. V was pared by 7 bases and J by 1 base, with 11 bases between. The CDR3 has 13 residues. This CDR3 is CASFYRENTEAFF. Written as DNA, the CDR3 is TGTGCCAGCTTCTACAGGGAGAACACTGAAGCTTTCTTT.

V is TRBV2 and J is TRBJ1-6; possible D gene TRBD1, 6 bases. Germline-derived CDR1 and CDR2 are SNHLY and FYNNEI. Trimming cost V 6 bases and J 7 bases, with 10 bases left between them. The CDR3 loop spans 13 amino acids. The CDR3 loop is CASRMDSNSPLHF. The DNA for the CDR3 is TGTGCCAGCAGGATGGACAGCAATTCACCCCTCCACTTT.

The CDR3 protein is CASSNRDQVVGELFF. The CDR3 nucleotides are TGTGCCAGCAGTAATAGGGACCAAGTGGTCGGGGAGCTGTTTTTT. The chain carries TRBV2 and TRBJ2-2; either TRBD1 or TRBD2 may supply D (5 bases each). Germline assignment: CDR1 SNHLY and CDR2 FYNNEI. The V end was cut by 5 bases, the J end by 7 bases, with 17 bases between. The CDR3 length is 15 residues.

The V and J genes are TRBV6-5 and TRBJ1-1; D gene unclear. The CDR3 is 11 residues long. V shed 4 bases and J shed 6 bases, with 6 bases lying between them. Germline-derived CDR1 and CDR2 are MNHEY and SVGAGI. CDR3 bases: TGTGCCAGCAGTTGGGGTTCTGAAGCTTTCTTT. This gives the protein CASSWGSEAFF.